This is a list of T cell receptor beta chains from one sample in a study of vaccination effects on CD4 cells after COVID-19. These receptors' targets are unknown. Assay: immunoSEQ multiplex PCR; the TCRdb copy retains only in-frame clones and omits some. The sample lists more than 55,000 clones, approximately 80% occurring once. The sample consisted of CD4+ T cells from PBMCs cultured without peptide, taken after COVID-19 vaccination. The receptors were sampled from a human donor who received a COVID-19 vaccine. The CDR3 runs from the conserved cysteine through the conserved F or W. D genes are given only for firm matches. Clone size is not always given. Where it is, it says once, few, many or a class for expanded clones.

d_gene,abundance,v_gene,j_gene,CDR3aa,CDR3nt
.,.,TRBV20-1,TRBJ2-5,CSAVEETQYF,TGCAGTGCCGTAGAAGAGACCCAGTACTTC
.,.,TRBV5-1,TRBJ1-5,CASSLGAGQNQPQHF,TGCGCCAGCAGCTTAGGGGCAGGGCAAAATCAGCCCCAGCATTTT
TRBD1,.,TRBV19,TRBJ2-6,CASRRTGGVAGANVLTF,TGTGCCAGTCGAAGGACAGGGGGCGTCGCTGGGGCCAACGTCCTGACTTTC
TRBD2,few,TRBV10-3,TRBJ2-1,CAISTSVSGFHEQFF,TGTGCCATTTCGACTAGCGTCAGTGGTTTCCATGAGCAGTTCTTC
TRBD1,.,TRBV28,TRBJ1-2,CASSSGDRVDGYTF,TGTGCCAGCAGTAGCGGGGACAGGGTGGATGGCTACACCTTC
.,few,TRBV20-1,TRBJ1-5,CSASPQGSGQPQHF,TGCAGTGCTAGTCCCCAGGGGAGCGGTCAGCCCCAGCATTTT
.,few,TRBV19,TRBJ1-5,CASSISGGIGQPQHF,TGTGCCAGTAGTATAAGCGGGGGGATAGGTCAGCCCCAGCATTTT
.,.,TRBV27,TRBJ2-7,CASSKGREYEQYF,TGTGCCAGCAGTAAGGGCAGGGAATACGAGCAGTACTTC
TRBD2,.,TRBV5-1,TRBJ2-1,CASSAEPGTSNNEQFF,TGCGCCAGCAGTGCAGAACCCGGGACTAGCAACAATGAGCAGTTCTTC
TRBD2,.,TRBV7-9,TRBJ2-3,CASSSTSGGSHTQYF,TGTGCCAGCAGTTCGACTAGCGGGGGCTCTCATACGCAGTATTTT